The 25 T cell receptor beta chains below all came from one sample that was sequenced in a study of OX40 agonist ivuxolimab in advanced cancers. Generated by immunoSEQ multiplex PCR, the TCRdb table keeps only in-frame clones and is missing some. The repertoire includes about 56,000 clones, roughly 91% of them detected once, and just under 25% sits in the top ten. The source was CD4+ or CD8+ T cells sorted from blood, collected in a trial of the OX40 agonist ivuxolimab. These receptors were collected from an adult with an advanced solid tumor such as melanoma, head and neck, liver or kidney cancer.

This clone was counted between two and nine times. CDR3 nucleotides: TGTGCCAGCAGTGATGCTGGGGCGAACACTGAAGCTTTCTTT. Protein product: CASSDAGANTEAFF. This sequence joins TRBV2 and TRBJ1-1; perhaps TRBD1 as D (5 bases). Germline CDR1 SNHLY, CDR2 FYNNEI. The germline V and J ends were trimmed by 3 bases and 1 base, with 9 bases remaining between them. This CDR3 is built from 14 residues.

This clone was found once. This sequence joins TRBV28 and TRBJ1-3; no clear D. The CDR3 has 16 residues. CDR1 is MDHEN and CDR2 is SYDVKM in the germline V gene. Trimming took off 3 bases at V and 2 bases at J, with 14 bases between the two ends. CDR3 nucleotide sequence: TGTGCCAGCAGTTTCACGGCAGCAGTCCCTGGAAACACCATATATTTT. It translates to CASSFTAAVPGNTIYF. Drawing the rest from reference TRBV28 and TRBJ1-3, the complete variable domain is DVKVTQSSRYLVKRTGEKVFLECVQDMDHENMFWYRQDPGLGLRLIYFSYDVKMKEKGDIPEGYSVSREKKERFSLILESASTNQTSMYLCASSFTAAVPGNTIYFGEGSWLTVV.

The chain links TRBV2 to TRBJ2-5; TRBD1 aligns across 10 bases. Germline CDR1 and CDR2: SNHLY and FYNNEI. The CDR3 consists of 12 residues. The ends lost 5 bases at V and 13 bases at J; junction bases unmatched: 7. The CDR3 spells CASSWARDRGYF. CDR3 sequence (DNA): TGTGCCAGCAGTTGGGCTCGGGACAGGGGGTACTTC.

In DNA form, the CDR3 reads TGTGCCAGCAGCGTGGGGGACCTCTACAATGAGCAGTTCTTC. Protein: CASSVGDLYNEQFF. The chain uses TRBV9 and TRBJ2-1, with D possibly called TRBD1 or TRBD2 (5 bases each). This CDR3 spans 14 amino acids. Germline V gene lookup returns CDR1 SGDLS and CDR2 YYNGEE. V was clipped by 2 bases and J by 3 bases, with 9 bases between them.

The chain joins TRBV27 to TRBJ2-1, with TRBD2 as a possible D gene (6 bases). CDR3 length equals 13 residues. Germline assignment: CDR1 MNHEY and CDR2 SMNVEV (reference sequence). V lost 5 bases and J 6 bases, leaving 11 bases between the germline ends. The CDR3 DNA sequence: TGTGCCAGCAGTCCCGGGACTTTCAATGAGCAGTTCTTC. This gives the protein CASSPGTFNEQFF.

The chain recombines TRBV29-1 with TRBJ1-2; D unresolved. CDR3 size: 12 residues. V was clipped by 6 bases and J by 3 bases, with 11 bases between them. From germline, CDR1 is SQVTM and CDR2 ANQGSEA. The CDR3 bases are TGCAGCGTGAACTTGGCGGACTATGGCTACACCTTC. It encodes CSVNLADYGYTF.

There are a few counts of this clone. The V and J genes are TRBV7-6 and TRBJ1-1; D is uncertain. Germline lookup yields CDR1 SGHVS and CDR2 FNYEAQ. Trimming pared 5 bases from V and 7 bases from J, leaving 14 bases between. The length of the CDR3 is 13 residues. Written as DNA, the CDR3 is TGTGCCAGCAGCCTATCAACGACGAATGAAGCTTTCTTT. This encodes CASSLSTTNEAFF.

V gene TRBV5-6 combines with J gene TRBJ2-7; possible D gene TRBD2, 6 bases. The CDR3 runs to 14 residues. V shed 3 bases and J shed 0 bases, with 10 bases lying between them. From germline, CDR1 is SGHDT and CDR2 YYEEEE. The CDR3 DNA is TGTGCCAGCAGCTCGGGACTCTCCTCCTACGAGCAGTACTTC. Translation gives CASSSGLSSYEQYF.

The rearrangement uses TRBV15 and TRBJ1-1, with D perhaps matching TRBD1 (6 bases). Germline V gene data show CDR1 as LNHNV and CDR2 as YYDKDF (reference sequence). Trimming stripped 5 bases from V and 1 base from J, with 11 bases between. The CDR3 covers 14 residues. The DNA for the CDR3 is TGTGCCACCAGCGGCGGACAGACGAACACTGAAGCTTTCTTT. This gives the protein CATSGGQTNTEAFF.

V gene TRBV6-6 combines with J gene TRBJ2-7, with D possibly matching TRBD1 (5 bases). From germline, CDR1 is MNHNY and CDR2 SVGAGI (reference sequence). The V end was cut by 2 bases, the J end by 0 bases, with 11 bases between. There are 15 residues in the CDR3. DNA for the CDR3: TGTGCCAGCAGTTACCCGACAGAAATCTCCTACGAGCAGTACTTC. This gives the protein CASSYPTEISYEQYF.

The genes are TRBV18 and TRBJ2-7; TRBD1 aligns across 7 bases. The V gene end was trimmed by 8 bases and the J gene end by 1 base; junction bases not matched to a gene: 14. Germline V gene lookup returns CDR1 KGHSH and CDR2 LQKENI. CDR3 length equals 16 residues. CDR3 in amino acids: CASDTKGATGSYEQYF. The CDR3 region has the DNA TGTGCCAGCGACACCAAAGGAGCGACAGGGTCCTACGAGCAGTACTTC.

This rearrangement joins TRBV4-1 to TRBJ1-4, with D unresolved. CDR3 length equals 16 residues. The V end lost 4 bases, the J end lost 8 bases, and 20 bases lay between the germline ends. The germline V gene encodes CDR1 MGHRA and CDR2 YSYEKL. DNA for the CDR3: TGCGCCAGCAGCCTGCGGCCTGCCCGAGAAGGGGAAAAACTGTTTTTT. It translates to CASSLRPAREGEKLFF.

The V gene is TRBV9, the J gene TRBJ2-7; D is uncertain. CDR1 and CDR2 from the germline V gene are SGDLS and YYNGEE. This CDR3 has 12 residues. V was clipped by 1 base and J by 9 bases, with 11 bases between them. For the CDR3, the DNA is TGTGCCAGCAGCGTAATCCCCCATAGGCAGTACTTC. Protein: CASSVIPHRQYF.

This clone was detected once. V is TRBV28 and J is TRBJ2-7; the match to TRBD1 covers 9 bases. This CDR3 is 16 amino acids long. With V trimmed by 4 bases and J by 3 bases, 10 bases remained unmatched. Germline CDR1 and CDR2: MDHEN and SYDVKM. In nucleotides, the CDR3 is TGTGCCAGCAGTTCCCACCGGACAGGGGAATTCTACGAGCAGTACTTC. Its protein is CASSSHRTGEFYEQYF.

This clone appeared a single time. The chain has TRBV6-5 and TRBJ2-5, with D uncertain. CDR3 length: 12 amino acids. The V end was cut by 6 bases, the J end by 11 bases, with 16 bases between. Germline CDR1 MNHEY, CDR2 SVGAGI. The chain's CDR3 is CASSLDEEKQYF. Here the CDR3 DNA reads TGTGCCAGCAGCCTGGATGAGGAGAAGCAGTACTTC.

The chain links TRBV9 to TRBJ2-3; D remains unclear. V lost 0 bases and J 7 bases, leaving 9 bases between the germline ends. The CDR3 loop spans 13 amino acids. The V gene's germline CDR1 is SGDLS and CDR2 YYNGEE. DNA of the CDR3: TGTGCCAGCAGCGTAGGTGTGCTGAATACGCAGTATTTT. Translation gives CASSVGVLNTQYF.

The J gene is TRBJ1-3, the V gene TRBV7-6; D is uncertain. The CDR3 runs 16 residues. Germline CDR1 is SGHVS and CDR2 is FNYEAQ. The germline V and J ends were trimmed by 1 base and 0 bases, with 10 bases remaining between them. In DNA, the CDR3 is TGTGCCAGCAGCTTAGTCTTTCCAGGCTCTGGAAACACCATATATTTT. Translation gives CASSLVFPGSGNTIYF.

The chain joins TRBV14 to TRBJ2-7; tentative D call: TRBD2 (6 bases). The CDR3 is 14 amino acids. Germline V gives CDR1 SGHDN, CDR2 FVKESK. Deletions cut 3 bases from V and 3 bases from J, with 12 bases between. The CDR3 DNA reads TGTGCCAGCAGCCACGTCGCGACTAGCTACGAGCAGTACTTC. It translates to CASSHVATSYEQYF.

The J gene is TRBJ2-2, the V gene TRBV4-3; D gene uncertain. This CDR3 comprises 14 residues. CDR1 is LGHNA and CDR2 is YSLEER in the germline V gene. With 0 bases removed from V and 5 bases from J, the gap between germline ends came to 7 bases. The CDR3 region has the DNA TGCGCCAGCAGCCAAGATGTGGATACCGGGGAGCTGTTTTTT. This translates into CASSQDVDTGELFF.

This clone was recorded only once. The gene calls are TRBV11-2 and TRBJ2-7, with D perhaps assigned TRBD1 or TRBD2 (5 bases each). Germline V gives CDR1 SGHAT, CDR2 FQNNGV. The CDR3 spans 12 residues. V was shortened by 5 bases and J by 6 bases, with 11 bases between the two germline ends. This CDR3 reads CASSTGTIEQYF. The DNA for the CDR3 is TGTGCCAGCAGCACCGGGACGATCGAGCAGTACTTC. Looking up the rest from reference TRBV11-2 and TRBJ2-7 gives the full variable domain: EAGVAQSPRYKIIEKRQSVAFWCNPISGHATLYWYQQILGQGPKLLIQFQNNGVVDDSQLPKDRFSAERLKGVDSTLKIQPAKLEDSAVYLCASSTGTIEQYFGPGTRLTVT.

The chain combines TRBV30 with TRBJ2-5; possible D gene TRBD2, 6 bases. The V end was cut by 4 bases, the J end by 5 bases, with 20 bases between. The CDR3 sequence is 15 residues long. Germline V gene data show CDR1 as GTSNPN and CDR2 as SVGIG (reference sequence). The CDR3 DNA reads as TGTGCCTGGACCCCGGGGACGGGAGTCTGGGAGACCCAGTACTTC. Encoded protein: CAWTPGTGVWETQYF.

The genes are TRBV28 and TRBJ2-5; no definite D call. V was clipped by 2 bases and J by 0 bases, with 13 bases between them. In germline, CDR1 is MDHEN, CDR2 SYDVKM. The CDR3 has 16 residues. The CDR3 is CASSLGRRVHQETQYF. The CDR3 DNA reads TGTGCCAGCAGTTTAGGTCGTCGGGTTCACCAAGAGACCCAGTACTTC.

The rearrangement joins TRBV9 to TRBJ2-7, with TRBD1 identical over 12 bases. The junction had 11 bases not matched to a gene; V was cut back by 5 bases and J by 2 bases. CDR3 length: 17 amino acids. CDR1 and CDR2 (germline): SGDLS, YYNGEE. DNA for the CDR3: TGTGCCAGCAGTTCCGGGACAGGGGGCGAGTCCCCCTACGAGCAGTACTTC. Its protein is CASSSGTGGESPYEQYF.

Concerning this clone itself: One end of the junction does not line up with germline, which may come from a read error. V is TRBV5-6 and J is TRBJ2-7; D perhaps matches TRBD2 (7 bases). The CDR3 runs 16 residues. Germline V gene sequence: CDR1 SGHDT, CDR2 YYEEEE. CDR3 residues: CASSLGAGARSHEQYF. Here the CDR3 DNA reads TGTGCCAGCAGCTTGGGGGCGGGGGCACGCTCCCACGAGCAGTACTTC.

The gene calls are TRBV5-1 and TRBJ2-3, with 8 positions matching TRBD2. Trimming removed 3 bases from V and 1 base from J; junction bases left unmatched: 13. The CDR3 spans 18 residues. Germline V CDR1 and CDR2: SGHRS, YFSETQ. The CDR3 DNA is TGCGCCAGCAGCTCCCCGGGACTAGGTTCTTTGGGCACAGATACGCAGTATTTT. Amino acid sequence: CASSSPGLGSLGTDTQYF.